The TCR beta chain described here comes from a study of shared clonotypes between healthy human individuals. Study observations and caveats: Only a few donors were included, so the genetic and exposure-history diversity represented was limited. Specimens sampled were limited to blood, with tissue repertoires likely differing.

Participating donors were healthy, HIV-negative adults free of recent acute infections or vaccinations. Turning to this clone: Its matching antigen is unknown. Different DNA sequences within this sample yield the same CDR3.

The CDR3 extends over 12 amino acids. In germline, CDR1 is MDHEN, CDR2 SYDVKM. Trimming left V 3 bases short and J 4 bases short, with 6 bases between. Profiled with immunoSEQ multiplex PCR; TCRdb holds only in-frame clones, not every one. The sample has about 1.1 million clones, roughly 77% seen once. Material: memory CD4+ T cells from PBMCs. Subset noted: CD45RA-negative fraction. The source of this sequence is a man younger than 35 in good health. Some clones in this sample may be carry-over from other donors' samples. The rearrangement links TRBV28 to TRBJ1-2, with unresolved D. The CDR3 protein is CASSLPGYGYTF. In DNA, the CDR3 is TGTGCCAGCAGTTTGCCGGGCTATGGCTACACCTTC.